This T cell receptor (beta chain) was observed in a study of T cell responses to AZD1222 COVID-19 vaccine (dated by TCRdb to 2020 to 2023). Broadly, across the study: A total of more than 230 trial participants underwent TCR sequencing, of whom about 200 had received two doses of AZD1222 and around 25 had received two doses of the MenACWY control vaccine. Enrollment into the trials was organized by age into subgroups of 18-55, 56-69 and 70-plus years, and those subgroups contained about 160, 30 and 59 TCR-sequenced participants, respectively. Paper-wide results and their limitations: Conclusions about previously exposed vaccinees are limited, since just six or seven AZD1222 recipients were seropositive for SARS-CoV-2 at baseline. Because no day 14 peak-response samples were available, repertoires were characterized only after the peak T cell response. In the small 56-69-year group, the increase in depth fell short of significance, most likely because of low power. After two AZD1222 doses, spike-specific TCR breadth and depth were significantly higher than at day 0 and than in MenACWY recipients. Most participants were white British and females outnumbered males, and the authors suggested that clonal diversity may have been underestimated. Nearly half of unique spike-specific TCRs reportedly recognized epitopes outside regions mutated in the B.1.351 and B.1.1.7 variants. The whole spike protein was spanned by vaccine-associated CD4 TCRs, and dominant responses were seen in regions 160-218 and 743-854.

Concerning this clone: Its antigen is unknown. Qualities for individual bases were not recorded, and no much larger clone is one base off.

The CDR3 regions of human TCRbeta chains were analyzed by immunosequencing. Per the original workflow: Repertoire TCRs were checked for matches against a reference library of SARS-CoV-2-specific TCRs that had been generated using the MIRA antigen-specificity platform. Breadth was defined as the fraction of unique TCRs that were SARS-CoV-2-associated, and depth was defined as the fraction of total T cells that were SARS-CoV-2-associated. Using the MIRA data, each spike-specific TCR was assigned both to the spike region to which the TCR was reactive and to a CD4 or CD8 class. Log10-transformed breadth and depth values were compared by one-way ANOVA with Sidak's multiple comparisons tests. Not all clones reach the TCRdb copy of this immuneACCESS table, which keeps in-frame sequences only. Checked studies attribute under half of the gap to unresolved V genes and leave the rest unexplained. The V and J calls and the clone size are those of that table, but D and trimming were determined from the DNA. Present in this sample are about 130,000 clones, approximately 92% of which were seen just once. The top ten hold roughly 7% of the sample.

The germline V gene provides CDR1 MNHEY and CDR2 SVGAGI. A distance of 9 bases separates the germline ends of V and J, which lose 7 bases and 0 bases respectively. The CDR3, from cysteine to phenylalanine, totals 13 residues. Only the CDR3 region is kept as DNA, spanning 39 bases read in frame from base 1. This specimen's time point label, per the study, means: about 28 days (+/-7) after the second vaccine dose. AZD1222 recipients given second doses at about 4 weeks or at about 12 weeks were pooled, since spike-specific TCR depth and breadth were not found to differ between the two schedules. Vaccinee samples were obtained from the UK trials COV001 and COV002, which included a single-blind randomized controlled phase 2/3 trial of AZD1222 (ChAdOx1 nCoV-19) in healthy adults. For TCRbeta chain sequencing, PBMC samples from trial participants were taken at day 0 and at day 28 after the second dose.

The TCR originated in an adult who received the AZD1222 COVID-19 vaccine. Sequences were derived from peripheral blood, sampled 28 days after the second AZD1222 dose. The chain links TRBV6-5 with TRBJ1-1; TRBD1 is perhaps the D gene, given 5 matching bases. The CDR3 protein sequence reads: CASISRVNTEAFF. At the DNA level, the sequence is TGTGCCAGCATCTCCAGGGTGAACACTGAAGCTTTCTTT.